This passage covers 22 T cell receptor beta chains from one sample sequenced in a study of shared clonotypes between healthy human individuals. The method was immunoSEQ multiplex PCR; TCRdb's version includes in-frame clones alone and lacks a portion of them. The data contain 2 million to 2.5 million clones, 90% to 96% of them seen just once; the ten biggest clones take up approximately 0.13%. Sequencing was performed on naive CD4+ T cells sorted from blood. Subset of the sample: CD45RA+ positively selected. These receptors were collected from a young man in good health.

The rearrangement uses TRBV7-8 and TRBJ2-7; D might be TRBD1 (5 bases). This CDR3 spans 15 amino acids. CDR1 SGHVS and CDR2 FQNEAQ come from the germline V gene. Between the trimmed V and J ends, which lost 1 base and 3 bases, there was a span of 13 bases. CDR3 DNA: TGTGCCAGCAGCTTAGAATGGGGCAAGAGCTACGAGCAGTACTTC. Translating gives CASSLEWGKSYEQYF.

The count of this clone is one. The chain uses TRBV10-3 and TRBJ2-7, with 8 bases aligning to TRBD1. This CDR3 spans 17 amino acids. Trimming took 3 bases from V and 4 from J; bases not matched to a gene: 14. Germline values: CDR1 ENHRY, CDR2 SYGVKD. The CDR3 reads CAISDLGQGRGRYEQYF. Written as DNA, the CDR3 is TGTGCCATCAGTGACCTTGGACAGGGAAGAGGGAGGTACGAGCAGTACTTC.

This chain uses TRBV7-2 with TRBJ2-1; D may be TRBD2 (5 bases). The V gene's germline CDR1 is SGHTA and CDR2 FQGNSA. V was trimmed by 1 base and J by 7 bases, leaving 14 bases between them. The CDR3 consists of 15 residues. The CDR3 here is CASSLDGTRTNEQFF. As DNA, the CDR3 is TGTGCCAGCAGCTTAGATGGTACTAGGACGAATGAGCAGTTCTTC.

This CDR3 is CASSQGRTSAYYEQYF. The CDR3 DNA is TGCGCCAGCAGCCAAGGCAGGACTAGCGCATACTACGAGCAGTACTTC. The rearrangement links TRBV4-3 to TRBJ2-7; 9 bases line up with TRBD2. Germline V CDR1 and CDR2: LGHNA, YSLEER. The CDR3 totals 16 residues. V lost 1 base, J lost 3 bases, and 7 bases stayed unmatched.

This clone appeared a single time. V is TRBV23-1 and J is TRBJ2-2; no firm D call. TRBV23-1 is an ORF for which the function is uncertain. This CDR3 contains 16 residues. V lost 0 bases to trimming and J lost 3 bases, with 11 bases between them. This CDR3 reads CASSQSPGVDTGELFF. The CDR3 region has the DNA TGCGCCAGCAGTCAATCGCCGGGTGTCGACACCGGGGAGCTGTTTTTT.

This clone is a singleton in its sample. CDR3 sequence (DNA): TGTGCCAGCAGCCAGAGCAGTGGGTTCGTTCAGCCCCAGCATTTT. Its protein is CASSQSSGFVQPQHF. This sequence joins TRBV7-9 and TRBJ1-5, with D uncertain. The germline V gene has CDR1 SEHNR and CDR2 FQNEAQ (reference sequence). The germline V and J ends were trimmed by 5 bases and 6 bases, with 17 bases remaining between them. This CDR3 is 15 amino acids long.

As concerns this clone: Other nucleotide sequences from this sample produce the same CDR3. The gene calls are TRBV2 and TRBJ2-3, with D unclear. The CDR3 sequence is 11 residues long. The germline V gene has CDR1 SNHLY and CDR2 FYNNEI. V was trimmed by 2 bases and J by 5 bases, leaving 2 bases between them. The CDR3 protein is CASSEIDTQYF. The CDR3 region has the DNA TGTGCCAGCAGTGAAATAGATACGCAGTATTTT.

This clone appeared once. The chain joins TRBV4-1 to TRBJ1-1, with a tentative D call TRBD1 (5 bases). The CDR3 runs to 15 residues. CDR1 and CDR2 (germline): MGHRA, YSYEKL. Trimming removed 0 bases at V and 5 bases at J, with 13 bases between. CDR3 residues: CASSQDRAGRTEAFF. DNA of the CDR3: TGCGCCAGCAGCCAAGACCGGGCAGGGAGGACTGAAGCTTTCTTT.

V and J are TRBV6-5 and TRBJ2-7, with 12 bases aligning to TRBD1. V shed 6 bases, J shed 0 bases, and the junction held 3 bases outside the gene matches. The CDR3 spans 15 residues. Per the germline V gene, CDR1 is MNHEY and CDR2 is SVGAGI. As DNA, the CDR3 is TGTGCCAGCAGGGGGGGACAGGGGGCCTCCTACGAGCAGTACTTC. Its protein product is CASRGGQGASYEQYF.

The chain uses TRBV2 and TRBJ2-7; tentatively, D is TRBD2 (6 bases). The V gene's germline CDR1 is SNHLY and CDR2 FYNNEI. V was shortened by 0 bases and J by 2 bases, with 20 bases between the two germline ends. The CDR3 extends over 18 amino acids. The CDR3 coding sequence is TGTGCCAGCAGTGAAGCGCTTCGGGGGACCAGAATTCCCTACGAGCAGTACTTC. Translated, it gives CASSEALRGTRIPYEQYF.

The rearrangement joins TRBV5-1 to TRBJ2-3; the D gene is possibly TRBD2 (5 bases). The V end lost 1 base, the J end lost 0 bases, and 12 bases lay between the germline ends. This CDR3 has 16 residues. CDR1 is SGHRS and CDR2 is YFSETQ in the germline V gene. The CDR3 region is CASSLNSGSSTDTQYF. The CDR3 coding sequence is TGCGCCAGCAGCTTGAATTCGGGGTCTAGCACAGATACGCAGTATTTT.

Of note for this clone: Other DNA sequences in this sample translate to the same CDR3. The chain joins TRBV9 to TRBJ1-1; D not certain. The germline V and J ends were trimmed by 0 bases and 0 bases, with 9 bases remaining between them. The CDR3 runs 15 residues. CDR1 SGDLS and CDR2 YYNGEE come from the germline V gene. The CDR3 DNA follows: TGTGCCAGCAGCGTAGAAGGCGGGCTGAACACTGAAGCTTTCTTT. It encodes CASSVEGGLNTEAFF.

The CDR3 here is CAISRQEQNTEAFF. CDR3 nucleotides: TGTGCCATCAGCCGTCAGGAGCAGAACACTGAAGCTTTCTTT. The gene calls are TRBV10-3 and TRBJ1-1; D is undetermined. Trimming pared 6 bases from V and 1 base from J, leaving 12 bases between. The CDR3 extends over 14 amino acids. CDR1 is ENHRY and CDR2 is SYGVKD in the germline V gene.

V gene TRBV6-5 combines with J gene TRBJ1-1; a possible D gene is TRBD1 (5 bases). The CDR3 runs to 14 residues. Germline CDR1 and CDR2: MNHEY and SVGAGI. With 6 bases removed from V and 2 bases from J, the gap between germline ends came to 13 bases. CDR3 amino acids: CASRGGTENTEAFF. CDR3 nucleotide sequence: TGTGCCAGCAGGGGGGGGACGGAAAACACTGAAGCTTTCTTT.

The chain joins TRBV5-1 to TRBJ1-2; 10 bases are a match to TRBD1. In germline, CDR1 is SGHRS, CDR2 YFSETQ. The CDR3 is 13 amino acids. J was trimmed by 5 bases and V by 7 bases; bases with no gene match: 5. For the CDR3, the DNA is TGCGCCAGCCGACAGGGGGCGGGGTATGGCTACACCTTC. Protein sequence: CASRQGAGYGYTF.

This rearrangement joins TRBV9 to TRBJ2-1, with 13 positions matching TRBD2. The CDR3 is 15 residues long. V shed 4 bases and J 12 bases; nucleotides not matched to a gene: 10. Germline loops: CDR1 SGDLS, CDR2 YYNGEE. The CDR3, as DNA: TGTGCCAGCAGCACCAGACTAGCGGGAGGCACCGGGCAGTTCTTC. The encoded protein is CASSTRLAGGTGQFF.

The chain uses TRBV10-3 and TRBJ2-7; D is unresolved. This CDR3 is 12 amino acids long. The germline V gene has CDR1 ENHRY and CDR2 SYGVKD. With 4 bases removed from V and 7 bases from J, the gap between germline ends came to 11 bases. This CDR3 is CAISAPVGEQYF. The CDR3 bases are TGTGCCATCAGTGCCCCCGTCGGGGAGCAGTACTTC.

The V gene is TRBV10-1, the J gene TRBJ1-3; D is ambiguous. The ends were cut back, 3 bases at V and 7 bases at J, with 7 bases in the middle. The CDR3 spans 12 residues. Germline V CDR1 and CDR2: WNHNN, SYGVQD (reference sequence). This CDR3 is CASSDPSNTIYF. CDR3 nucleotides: TGCGCCAGCAGTGATCCGTCGAACACCATATATTTT.

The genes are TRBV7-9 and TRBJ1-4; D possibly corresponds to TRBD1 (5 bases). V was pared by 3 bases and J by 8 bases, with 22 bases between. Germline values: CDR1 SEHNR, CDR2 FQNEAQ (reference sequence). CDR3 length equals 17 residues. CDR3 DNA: TGTGCCAGCAGCTTTAAGGGGCCAGGCTCCCAAGAGGAAAAACTGTTTTTT. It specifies CASSFKGPGSQEEKLFF.

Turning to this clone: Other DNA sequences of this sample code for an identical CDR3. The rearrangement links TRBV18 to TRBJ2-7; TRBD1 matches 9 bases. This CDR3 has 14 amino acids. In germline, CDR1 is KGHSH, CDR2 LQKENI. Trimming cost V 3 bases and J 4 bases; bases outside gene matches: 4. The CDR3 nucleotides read TGTGCCAGCTCACCGGGACAGGGCAGTTACGAGCAGTACTTC. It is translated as CASSPGQGSYEQYF.

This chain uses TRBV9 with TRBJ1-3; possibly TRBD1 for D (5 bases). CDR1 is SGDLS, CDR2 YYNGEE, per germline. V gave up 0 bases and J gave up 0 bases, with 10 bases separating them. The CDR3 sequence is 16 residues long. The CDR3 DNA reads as TGTGCCAGCAGCGTAGAAGCCGGGGGCTCTGGAAACACCATATATTTT. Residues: CASSVEAGGSGNTIYF.

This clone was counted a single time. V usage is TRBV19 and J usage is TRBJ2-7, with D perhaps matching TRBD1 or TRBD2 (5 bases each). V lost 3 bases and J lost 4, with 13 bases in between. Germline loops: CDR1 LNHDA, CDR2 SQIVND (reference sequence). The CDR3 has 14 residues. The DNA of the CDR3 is TGTGCCAGTAGTATCCCCGGGGCCCGGTACGAGCAGTACTTC. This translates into CASSIPGARYEQYF.